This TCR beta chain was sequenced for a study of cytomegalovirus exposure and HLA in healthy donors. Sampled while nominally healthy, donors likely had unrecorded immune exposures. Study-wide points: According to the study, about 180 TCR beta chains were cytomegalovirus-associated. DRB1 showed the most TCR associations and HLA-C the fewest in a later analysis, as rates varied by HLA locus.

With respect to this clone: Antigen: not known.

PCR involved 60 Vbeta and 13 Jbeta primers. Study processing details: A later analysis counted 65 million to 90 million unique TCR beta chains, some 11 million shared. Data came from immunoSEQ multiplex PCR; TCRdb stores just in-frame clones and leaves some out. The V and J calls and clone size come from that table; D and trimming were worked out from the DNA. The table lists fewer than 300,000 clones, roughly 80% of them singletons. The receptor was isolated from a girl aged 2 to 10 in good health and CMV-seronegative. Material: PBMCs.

The CDR3 nucleotides are TGCGCCAGCAGCCAAGATCCACAGGGCTGGGGTGCCTCCTACAATGAGCAGTTCTTC. This codes for CASSQDPQGWGASYNEQFF. The chain joins TRBV4-1 to TRBJ2-1; the D gene is possibly TRBD1 (6 bases). In germline, CDR1 is MGHRA, CDR2 YSYEKL. This CDR3 is 19 amino acids long. The V end was cut by 0 bases, the J end by 0 bases, with 18 bases between.